These 24 T cell receptor beta chains originate from one sample sequenced in a study of T cell responses to AZD1222 COVID-19 vaccine. Method: immunoSEQ multiplex PCR; TCRdb's copy keeps in-frame clones and lacks some. The repertoire holds some 280,000 clones, almost 95% seen once, with less than 0.65% in the top ten. This material consisted of peripheral blood, taken 28 days after the second AZD1222 dose. Receptors were obtained from an adult who received the AZD1222 COVID-19 vaccine.

The genes are TRBV5-5 and TRBJ1-1; no firm D call. The V end lost 4 bases, the J end lost 1 base, and 17 bases lay between the germline ends. CDR3 length: 16 amino acids. From germline, CDR1 is SGHKS and CDR2 YYEKEE (reference sequence). The CDR3 loop reads CASSRPEGLRNTEAFF. The CDR3 DNA sequence: TGTGCCAGCAGCCGCCCAGAAGGTCTCAGGAACACTGAAGCTTTCTTT.

The chain combines TRBV7-9 with TRBJ2-7; TRBD2 might be the D (5 bases). In germline, CDR1 is SEHNR, CDR2 FQNEAQ (reference sequence). This CDR3 spans 14 amino acids. The ends were cut back, 1 base at V and 5 bases at J, with 12 bases in the middle. CDR3 sequence reads: CASSLVRGGNEQYF. The DNA for the CDR3 is TGTGCCAGCAGCTTAGTACGGGGTGGAAACGAGCAGTACTTC. Full variable domain (rest looked up from reference TRBV7-9 and TRBJ2-7): DTGVSQNPRHKITKRGQNVTFRCDPISEHNRLYWYRQTLGQGPEFLTYFQNEAQLEKSRLLSDRFSAERPKGSFSTLEIQRTEQGDSAMYLCASSLVRGGNEQYFGPGTRLTVT.

This clone was recorded only once. The chain uses TRBV7-8 and TRBJ2-3; the D is unclear. The CDR3 runs 16 residues. Germline V CDR1 and CDR2: SGHVS, FQNEAQ. Trimming shortened V by 2 bases and J by 4 bases, and 16 bases separated the two germline ends. CDR3 coding DNA: TGTGCCAGCAGCTTAACCACTATTACCCGGCCAGATACGCAGTATTTT. Protein product: CASSLTTITRPDTQYF.

The gene calls are TRBV9 and TRBJ1-1; a possible D gene is TRBD1 (5 bases). In germline, CDR1 is SGDLS, CDR2 YYNGEE. Between the trimmed V and J ends, which lost 4 bases and 0 bases, there was a span of 22 bases. The CDR3 sequence is 18 residues long. CDR3 nucleotide sequence: TGTGCCAGCAGCCCCCGCGCCTCCGGGGCAACGGTGAACACTGAAGCTTTCTTT. Its translation is CASSPRASGATVNTEAFF.

This clone appeared a single time. The genes are TRBV7-8 and TRBJ2-3; D gene uncertain. The CDR3 contains 15 residues. The germline V and J ends were trimmed by 6 bases and 6 bases, with 19 bases remaining between them. Per germline, CDR1 SGHVS and CDR2 FQNEAQ. DNA for the CDR3: TGTGCCAGCAGTCAGTCGGTTACCTTATTCGATACGCAGTATTTT. Protein product: CASSQSVTLFDTQYF.

V is TRBV7-9 and J is TRBJ1-1; D ambiguous. CDR3 size: 12 residues. Trimming took off 1 base at V and 7 bases at J, with 7 bases between the two ends. Germline V lookup: CDR1 SEHNR, CDR2 FQNEAQ (reference sequence). The CDR3 DNA is TGTGCCAGCAGCTTAGGGTGGGGTGAAGCTTTCTTT. Its protein is CASSLGWGEAFF.

This rearrangement joins TRBV11-2 to TRBJ2-7; no firm D call. V shed 3 bases and J shed 7 bases, with 13 bases lying between them. Germline CDR1 is SGHAT and CDR2 is FQNNGV. This CDR3 spans 13 amino acids. CDR3 protein: CASSFATRGEQYF. Written as DNA, the CDR3 is TGTGCCAGCAGCTTCGCCACCCGAGGAGAGCAGTACTTC.

V and J are TRBV9 and TRBJ1-2; D gene ambiguous. V lost 0 bases and J 8 bases, leaving 14 bases between the germline ends. CDR1 is SGDLS and CDR2 is YYNGEE in the germline V gene. The CDR3 totals 14 residues. CDR3 bases: TGTGCCAGCAGCGTAGGTCGGGTAGGCACGGGCTACACCTTC. This encodes CASSVGRVGTGYTF.

In nucleotides, the CDR3 is TGTGCCAGTAGTATAAACACAGGGGAGTATTCACCCCTCCACTTT. Translating gives CASSINTGEYSPLHF. V is TRBV19 and J is TRBJ1-6; 7 bases align to TRBD1. The V gene's germline CDR1 is LNHDA and CDR2 SQIVND (reference sequence). This CDR3 is built from 15 residues. J gave up 8 bases and V 2 bases, and 6 bases lay outside the gene matches.

The chain recombines TRBV5-4 with TRBJ2-2, with a weak D call TRBD1 (6 bases). The germline gives CDR1 SGHNT, CDR2 YYREEE (reference sequence). The germline V and J ends were trimmed by 4 bases and 1 base, with 8 bases remaining between them. This CDR3 spans 14 amino acids. CDR3 sequence (DNA): TGTGCCAGCAGCAAAGGGGGGAACACCGGGGAGCTGTTTTTT. Protein sequence: CASSKGGNTGELFF.

The CDR3 coding sequence is TGTGCCAGCAGTCTTGGGACTAGCGGGGGGATTACCTACGAGCAGTACTTC. This gives the protein CASSLGTSGGITYEQYF. The chain combines TRBV27 with TRBJ2-7; 15 bases fit TRBD2. The CDR3 is made up of 17 amino acids. Per the germline V gene, CDR1 is MNHEY and CDR2 is SMNVEV (reference sequence). With 5 bases clipped from V and 2 bases from J, the junction kept 7 bases outside the gene matches.

This clone came up once. The chain carries TRBV28 and TRBJ1-6, with a weak D call TRBD1 (5 bases). In germline, CDR1 is MDHEN, CDR2 SYDVKM. This CDR3 contains 14 residues. V lost 3 bases to trimming and J lost 8 bases, with 11 bases between them. The CDR3 DNA follows: TGTGCCAGCAGTTTGGTGTCGGGGGATTCACCCCTCCACTTT. Protein: CASSLVSGDSPLHF. Complete variable domain (other parts from reference TRBV28 and TRBJ1-6): DVKVTQSSRYLVKRTGEKVFLECVQDMDHENMFWYRQDPGLGLRLIYFSYDVKMKEKGDIPEGYSVSREKKERFSLILESASTNQTSMYLCASSLVSGDSPLHFGNGTRLTVT.

On this clone itself: This same CDR3 is encoded by further DNA sequences in the sample. V usage is TRBV9 and J usage is TRBJ1-5; weak D call: TRBD1 (6 bases). Trimming took off 0 bases at V and 4 bases at J, with 8 bases between the two ends. The CDR3 has 14 residues. Germline lookup yields CDR1 SGDLS and CDR2 YYNGEE. This CDR3 reads CASSVGGGNQPQHF. CDR3 in DNA: TGTGCCAGCAGCGTAGGAGGGGGAAATCAGCCCCAGCATTTT.

The V gene is TRBV7-3, the J gene TRBJ1-6; D is unclear. V was cut by 3 bases and J by 0 bases, with 3 bases left in between. CDR1 is SGHTA, CDR2 FQGTGA, per germline. This CDR3 spans 14 amino acids. This chain's CDR3 is CASSFDSYNSPLHF. Written as DNA, the CDR3 is TGTGCCAGCAGCTTCGACTCCTATAATTCACCCCTCCACTTT.

V usage is TRBV2 and J usage is TRBJ2-7; D possibly uses TRBD1 or TRBD2 (5 bases each). CDR3 size: 13 residues. V was trimmed by 4 bases and J by 4 bases, leaving 11 bases between them. Germline V lookup: CDR1 SNHLY, CDR2 FYNNEI. The CDR3 sequence: CASSAGTVYEQYF. The CDR3 DNA reads as TGTGCCAGCAGTGCCGGGACCGTTTACGAGCAGTACTTC.

The rearrangement links TRBV7-9 to TRBJ1-2; TRBD1 might be the D (5 bases). CDR1 and CDR2 from the germline V gene are SEHNR and FQNEAQ (reference sequence). The CDR3 loop spans 14 amino acids. Trimming stripped 7 bases from V and 6 bases from J, with 18 bases between. CDR3 region: CASTGGGVDHGYTF. CDR3 DNA: TGTGCCAGCACCGGTGGGGGGGTAGACCATGGCTACACCTTC. The variable domain in full, with the rest retrieved from reference TRBV7-9 and TRBJ1-2, is DTGVSQNPRHKITKRGQNVTFRCDPISEHNRLYWYRQTLGQGPEFLTYFQNEAQLEKSRLLSDRFSAERPKGSFSTLEIQRTEQGDSAMYLCASTGGGVDHGYTFGSGTRLTVV.

This clone showed up just a few times. V is TRBV7-9 and J is TRBJ1-1; D ambiguous. Per germline, CDR1 SEHNR and CDR2 FQNEAQ (reference sequence). CDR3 length equals 16 residues. V was clipped by 1 base and J by 7 bases, with 19 bases between them. The CDR3 protein is CASSLVGSREGYEAFF. CDR3 DNA sequence: TGTGCCAGCAGCTTAGTGGGCAGTAGGGAGGGCTATGAAGCTTTCTTT.

This chain links TRBV2 with TRBJ2-2, with 11 bases fitting TRBD2. CDR3 length: 19 residues. Trimming cost V 4 bases and J 0 bases; bases outside gene matches: 10. Germline CDR1 and CDR2: SNHLY and FYNNEI. CDR3: CASSVSRTSGSPNTGELFF. The DNA for the CDR3 is TGTGCCAGCAGTGTCTCGAGGACTAGCGGGTCTCCGAACACCGGGGAGCTGTTTTTT.

V usage is TRBV6-5 and J usage is TRBJ1-2; 7 bases align to TRBD1. The V segment lost 3 bases and the J segment 1 base; nucleotides outside the gene matches: 2. Germline CDR1 reads MNHEY; CDR2 reads SVGAGI. The CDR3 extends over 14 amino acids. This CDR3 is CASSYGQDNYGYTF. The DNA of the CDR3 is TGTGCCAGCAGTTATGGACAGGATAACTATGGCTACACCTTC.

This chain uses TRBV3-1 (or the pseudogene TRBV3-2) with TRBJ2-5; TRBD1 matches at 9 bases. The CDR3 covers 14 residues. V gave up 4 bases and J gave up 4 bases; unmatched junction bases: 4. Germline CDR1 is LGHDT and CDR2 is YNNKEL (reference sequence). CDR3 loop: CASSLSQGAETQYF. For the CDR3, the DNA is TGTGCCAGCAGCCTCTCACAGGGGGCAGAGACCCAGTACTTC.

This clone occurred a few times. The rearrangement links TRBV6-5 to TRBJ1-5; TRBD1 might be the D (6 bases). Germline values: CDR1 MNHEY, CDR2 SVGAGI. This CDR3 region has 15 residues. Trimming cost V 2 bases and J 2 bases, with 10 bases left between them. The DNA of the CDR3 is TGTGCCAGCAGTTACGGGTCAGGGGGCAATCAGCCCCAGCATTTT. Its translation is CASSYGSGGNQPQHF.

This clone was seen once. The chain joins TRBV19 to TRBJ2-1; 8 bases are shared with TRBD2. Trimming took 4 bases from V and 4 from J; bases not matched to a gene: 6. The CDR3 runs to 15 residues. Germline CDR1 reads LNHDA; CDR2 reads SQIVND (reference sequence). CDR3 loop: CASSKGLAYYNEQFF. In nucleotides, the CDR3 is TGTGCCAGTAGTAAAGGACTAGCTTATTACAATGAGCAGTTCTTC.

The CDR3 spells CASSLSPGSTDTQYF. In DNA form, the CDR3 reads TGTGCCAGCAGCTTGTCTCCGGGAAGCACAGATACGCAGTATTTT. V and J are TRBV5-8 and TRBJ2-3, with a possible D match to TRBD2 (5 bases). CDR1 is SGHTS, CDR2 YDEGEE, per germline. The CDR3 is 15 amino acids. Trimming stripped 1 base from V and 0 bases from J, with 9 bases between.

This clone was counted only a few times. This chain joins TRBV4-1 and TRBJ2-2, with D tentatively TRBD1 or TRBD2 (6 bases each). Per the germline V gene, CDR1 is MGHRA and CDR2 is YSYEKL. Trimming stripped 0 bases from V and 8 bases from J, with 16 bases between. The CDR3 consists of 16 residues. The CDR3 protein is CASSQEGQGGTGELFF. DNA of the CDR3: TGCGCCAGCAGCCAAGAAGGGCAGGGCGGGACAGGGGAGCTGTTTTTT.